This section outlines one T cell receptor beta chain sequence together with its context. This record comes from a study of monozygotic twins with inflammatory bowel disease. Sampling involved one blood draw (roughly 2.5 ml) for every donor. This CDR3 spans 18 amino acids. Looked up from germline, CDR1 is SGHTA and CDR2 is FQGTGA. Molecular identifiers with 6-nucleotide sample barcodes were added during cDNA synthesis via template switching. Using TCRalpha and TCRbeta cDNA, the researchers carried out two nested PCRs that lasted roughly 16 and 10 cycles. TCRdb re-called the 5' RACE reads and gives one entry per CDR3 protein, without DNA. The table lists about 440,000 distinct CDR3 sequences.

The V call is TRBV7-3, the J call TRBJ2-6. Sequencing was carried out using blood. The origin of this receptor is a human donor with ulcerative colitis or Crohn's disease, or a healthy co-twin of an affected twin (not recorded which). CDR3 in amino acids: CASSLRGSTWSGANVLTF.